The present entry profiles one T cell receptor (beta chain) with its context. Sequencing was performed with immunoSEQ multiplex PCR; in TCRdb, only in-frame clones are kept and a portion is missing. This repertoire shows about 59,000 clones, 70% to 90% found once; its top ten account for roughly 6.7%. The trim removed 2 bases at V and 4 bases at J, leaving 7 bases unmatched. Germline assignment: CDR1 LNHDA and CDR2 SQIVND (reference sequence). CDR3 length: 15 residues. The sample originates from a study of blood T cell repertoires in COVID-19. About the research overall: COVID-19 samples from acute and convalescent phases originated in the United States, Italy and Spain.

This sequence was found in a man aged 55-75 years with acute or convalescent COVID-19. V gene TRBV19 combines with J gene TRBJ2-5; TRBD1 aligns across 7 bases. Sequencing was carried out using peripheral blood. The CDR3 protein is CASSISYRGRETQYF. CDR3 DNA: TGTGCCAGTAGTATATCATACAGGGGCCGAGAGACCCAGTACTTC.